The 15 T cell receptor beta chains reported below all come from one sample, sequenced in a study of HIV-infected patients and healthy controls. MiXCR was run by TCRdb on the 5' RACE reads, yielding one entry per CDR3 protein. The sample consists of around 62,000 distinct CDR3 sequences, roughly 19% of them appearing once. Input material: CD4+ T cells from blood. The receptor set was obtained from a human donor in good health.

J is TRBJ1-1 and V is TRBV19, with D perhaps TRBD1 (5 bases). Germline loops: CDR1 LNHDA, CDR2 SQIVND (reference sequence). The CDR3 runs to 14 residues. The germline V and J ends were trimmed by 6 bases and 5 bases, with 16 bases remaining between them. Here the CDR3 reads CASSPEAGGTEAFF. The CDR3 DNA is TGTGCCAGTAGCCCTGAAGCGGGGGGGACTGAAGCTTTCTTT.

This clonotype was detected ten times or more. The chain links TRBV7-9 to TRBJ2-5; weak D call: TRBD2 (6 bases). This CDR3 is built from 15 residues. Germline V lookup: CDR1 SEHNR, CDR2 FQNEAQ (reference sequence). Trimming pared 5 bases from V and 4 bases from J, leaving 17 bases between. CDR3 amino acids: CASSPRRGRGETQYF. The DNA for the CDR3 is TGTGCCAGCAGCCCAAGGCGGGGTAGGGGAGAGACCCAGTACTTC.

The chain has TRBV27 and TRBJ1-3, with 9 positions matching TRBD1. The CDR3 spans 14 residues. Germline V gene sequence: CDR1 MNHEY, CDR2 SMNVEV (reference sequence). V trimming: 4 bases; J trimming: 6 bases; junction bases outside the gene matches: 4. CDR3 sequence reads: CASSSRTGVNTIYF. CDR3 in DNA: TGTGCCAGCAGTTCTCGGACAGGGGTAAACACCATATATTTT.

The V gene is TRBV29-1, the J gene TRBJ1-1, with unresolved D. CDR3 length equals 13 residues. CDR1 is SQVTM, CDR2 ANQGSEA, per germline. V dropped 4 bases and J dropped 0 bases, with 9 bases sitting between them. The CDR3 protein is CSVGLRLNTEAFF. The CDR3 coding sequence is TGCAGCGTTGGTCTTCGGCTGAACACTGAAGCTTTCTTT.

This clonotype appeared a few times. V is TRBV3-1 and J is TRBJ1-6; D is uncertain. CDR1 and CDR2 (germline): LGHDT, YNNKEL (reference sequence). The CDR3 runs to 14 residues. Trimming removed 1 base from V and 7 bases from J, with 8 bases in between. The CDR3 bases are TGTGCCAGCAGCCAAGGTCTGGGAAATTCACCCCTCCACTTT. It encodes CASSQGLGNSPLHF.

In this sample, this clonotype turned up a few times. The chain employs TRBV5-1 and TRBJ2-3, with D possibly being TRBD2 (7 bases). Trimming stripped 3 bases from V and 9 bases from J, with 17 bases between. Germline-derived CDR1 and CDR2 are SGHRS and YFSETQ. This CDR3 spans 14 amino acids. The CDR3 DNA reads TGCGCCAGCAGCTCAGTCGGGGGGCATTCGACGCAGTATTTT. Translation: CASSSVGGHSTQYF.

The gene calls are TRBV20-1 and TRBJ2-4; D may match TRBD1 or TRBD2 (7 bases each). The V end was cut by 3 bases, the J end by 3 bases, with 15 bases between. The CDR3 is 15 amino acids. Looked up from germline, CDR1 is DFQATT and CDR2 is SNEGSKA (reference sequence). CDR3 sequence reads: CSARAFRGGKNIQYF. CDR3 bases: TGCAGTGCTAGGGCTTTCAGGGGGGGCAAAAACATTCAGTACTTC.

This clonotype appeared once. A read error is possible here, since a much larger clone lies one base away. The chain recombines TRBV9 with TRBJ2-1; D uncertain. The CDR3 loop spans 12 amino acids. V lost 7 bases and J 4 bases, leaving 9 bases between the germline ends. Germline assignment: CDR1 SGDLS and CDR2 YYNGEE. The DNA of the CDR3 is TGTGCCAGCGGCGCCACTTACAATGAGCAGTTCTTC. As protein: CASGATYNEQFF.

This clonotype occurred a few times. This chain connects TRBV6-5 to TRBJ2-7, with 13 bases fitting TRBD2. J lost 3 bases, V lost 6 bases, and 5 bases had no gene match. The length of the CDR3 is 15 residues. Germline CDR1 MNHEY, CDR2 SVGAGI. CDR3 loop: CASSRTSGGFYEQYF. The CDR3 DNA reads TGTGCCAGCAGCAGGACTAGCGGGGGTTTCTACGAGCAGTACTTC.

In its sample, this clonotype was seen many times. The J gene is TRBJ2-3, the V gene TRBV11-2; no clear D. CDR3 length: 12 amino acids. With 3 bases removed from V and 10 bases from J, the gap between germline ends came to 11 bases. Germline V gene data show CDR1 as SGHAT and CDR2 as FQNNGV. CDR3 coding DNA: TGTGCCAGCAGCTTTGGTAGTATGTCGCAGTATTTT. Translated, it gives CASSFGSMSQYF.

This clonotype was seen many times. The chain uses TRBV29-1 and TRBJ1-5; D is unresolved. The CDR3 length is 13 residues. Germline values: CDR1 SQVTM, CDR2 ANQGSEA. Trimming took 4 bases from V and 5 from J, leaving 12 bases between them. The CDR3 protein is CSVGLGLDQPQHF. CDR3 DNA sequence: TGCAGCGTTGGGTTGGGGTTGGATCAGCCCCAGCATTTT.

The rearrangement joins TRBV11-2 to TRBJ1-2, with 8 bases identical to TRBD1. Germline V CDR1 and CDR2: SGHAT, FQNNGV. The CDR3 is made up of 15 amino acids. With V trimmed by 3 bases and J by 6 bases, 9 bases remained unmatched. CDR3 sequence reads: CASSFEDRALHGYTF. The CDR3 nucleotides read TGTGCCAGCAGCTTCGAGGACAGGGCACTCCATGGCTACACCTTC.

This clonotype was counted at least ten times. The chain joins TRBV12-3 or TRBV12-4 to TRBJ2-7; 7 positions agree with TRBD1. The junction had 7 bases not matched to a gene; V was cut back by 6 bases and J by 5 bases. This CDR3 contains 13 residues. Written as DNA, the CDR3 is TGTGCCAGCAGGAGGACAGGTCTGGACGAGCAGTACTTC. This sequence encodes CASRRTGLDEQYF.

This rearrangement joins TRBV6-1 to TRBJ2-4, with 7 bases aligning to TRBD2. Unmatched junction bases numbered 5, after V lost 4 bases and J lost 5 bases. CDR3 length: 14 amino acids. Looked up from germline, CDR1 is MNHNS and CDR2 is SASEGT. The CDR3 loop reads CASSAGTIENIQYF. In DNA, the CDR3 is TGTGCCAGCAGTGCCGGGACTATTGAAAACATTCAGTACTTC.

This clonotype was observed many times. The chain links TRBV5-8 to TRBJ2-1; 10 positions match TRBD2. The V gene end was trimmed by 4 bases and the J gene end by 2 bases; junction bases not matched to a gene: 3. This CDR3 spans 15 amino acids. Germline CDR1 SGHTS, CDR2 YDEGEE. The CDR3 here is CASSTLAGAYNEQFF. The CDR3, as DNA: TGTGCCAGCAGCACTCTAGCGGGGGCCTACAATGAGCAGTTCTTC.